These 16 T cell receptor beta chains share one sample of origin, sequenced in a study of glioma-infiltrating T cells. TCR alpha and beta CDR3 regions were amplified from RNA using iRepertoire nested multiplex PCR. TCRdb reanalysed the multiplex PCR reads using MiXCR and keeps one entry per CDR3 protein. The table shows a few hundred thousand distinct CDR3 sequences, with 41% occurring only once. Source material: glioma tissue, nonneoplastic brain tissue, or PBMCs (not recorded which). Source of these receptors: a human donor with low-grade glioma or glioblastoma, undergoing nonglioma brain surgery, or in good health (not recorded which).

Regarding this clonotype: The junction differs from germline at one of its ends, possibly a read error. The chain carries TRBV18 and TRBJ1-2; TRBD1 matches 7 bases. The germline V gene encodes CDR1 KGHSH and CDR2 LQKENI. The CDR3 is made up of 13 amino acids. CDR3 nucleotide sequence: TGTGCCTGCTCAGTGAAAGGGGGCGATGGCTACACCTTC. Translating gives CACSVKGGDGYTF.

The V and J genes are TRBV6-2 or TRBV6-3 and TRBJ2-3; a possible D gene is TRBD2 (6 bases). CDR1 is MNHEY, CDR2 SVGEGT, per germline. V was cut by 1 base and J by 5 bases, with 16 bases left in between. The CDR3 length is 16 residues. CDR3 DNA sequence: TGTGCCAGCAGTTACTATCCTAGCGAGAGGGGAGATACGCAGTATTTT. This codes for CASSYYPSERGDTQYF.

This clonotype was detected many times. V usage is TRBV6-1 and J usage is TRBJ2-7; D is unresolved. V was cut by 5 bases and J by 6 bases, with 17 bases left in between. The V gene's germline CDR1 is MNHNS and CDR2 SASEGT. The CDR3 consists of 14 residues. In DNA, the CDR3 is TGTGCCAGCAGTCGAGACTTATTTGAGGTCGAGCAGTACTTC. This translates into CASSRDLFEVEQYF.

This clonotype was found a few times. The genes are TRBV7-2 and TRBJ2-7, with D unresolved. V was cut by 4 bases and J by 4 bases, with 11 bases left in between. The germline gives CDR1 SGHTA, CDR2 FQGNSA. This CDR3 has 13 residues. CDR3 sequence reads: CASSSDVGYEQYF. The CDR3 bases are TGTGCCAGCAGCTCGGACGTGGGTTACGAGCAGTACTTC.

The V and J genes are TRBV7-9 and TRBJ1-1, with D perhaps matching TRBD1 (5 bases). CDR1 is SEHNR, CDR2 FQNEAQ, per germline (reference sequence). V was cut by 5 bases and J by 5 bases, with 18 bases left in between. The CDR3 sequence is 15 residues long. The chain's CDR3 is CASSPPGQGLTEAFF. Here the CDR3 DNA reads TGTGCCAGCAGCCCCCCCGGTCAGGGTCTAACTGAAGCTTTCTTT. The full variable domain, with the rest looked up from reference TRBV7-9 and TRBJ1-1, is DTGVSQNPRHKITKRGQNVTFRCDPISEHNRLYWYRQTLGQGPEFLTYFQNEAQLEKSRLLSDRFSAERPKGSFSTLEIQRTEQGDSAMYLCASSPPGQGLTEAFFGQGTRLTVV.

Of note for this clonotype: A much larger clonotype is one base distant, so this may be a read error. The chain couples TRBV20-1 to TRBJ2-3, with TRBD2 matching over 9 bases. The CDR3 contains 15 residues. In germline, CDR1 is DFQATT, CDR2 SNEGSKA (reference sequence). Trimming cost V 6 bases and J 3 bases; bases outside gene matches: 10. The CDR3 DNA follows: TGCAGTGCGGAACTAGCGGGCATTAGAACAGATACGCAGTATTTT. Protein: CSAELAGIRTDTQYF.

The rearrangement joins TRBV20-1 to TRBJ2-7; TRBD2 aligns across 7 bases. The length of the CDR3 is 12 residues. V lost 3 bases and J lost 4; bases outside the gene matches: 3. Per the germline V gene, CDR1 is DFQATT and CDR2 is SNEGSKA (reference sequence). This CDR3 reads CSARRGGYEQYF. The CDR3 bases are TGCAGTGCTAGGAGGGGAGGGTACGAGCAGTACTTC.

The chain employs TRBV3-1 and TRBJ2-3, with TRBD2 matching over 13 bases. CDR3 size: 15 residues. Germline lookup yields CDR1 LGHDT and CDR2 YNNKEL (reference sequence). Unmatched junction bases numbered 3, after V lost 6 bases and J lost 3 bases. CDR3 in DNA: TGTGCCAGCAGGCGGACTAGCGGGAGAACAGATACGCAGTATTTT. As protein: CASRRTSGRTDTQYF.

The V and J genes are TRBV7-9 and TRBJ2-1; 7 bases map to TRBD2. The CDR3 runs 16 residues. Germline loops: CDR1 SEHNR, CDR2 FQNEAQ (reference sequence). The V and J ends lost 1 base and 8 bases, in that order; junction bases with no gene match: 11. The CDR3 protein is CASSLGIRGSMDEQFF. The CDR3 DNA is TGTGCCAGCAGCTTAGGTATCCGCGGGAGTATGGATGAGCAGTTCTTC.

This clonotype was recorded many times. The chain has TRBV20-1 and TRBJ1-5, with a weak D call TRBD1 (5 bases). Germline loops: CDR1 DFQATT, CDR2 SNEGSKA (reference sequence). This CDR3 contains 14 residues. Trimming stripped 3 bases from V and 0 bases from J, with 9 bases between. The CDR3 here is CSARVGVSNQPQHF. The CDR3 nucleotides are TGCAGTGCTAGGGTGGGGGTTAGCAATCAGCCCCAGCATTTT.

This clonotype was counted a few times. V usage is TRBV28 and J usage is TRBJ2-7; 8 bases are a match to TRBD2. V lost 6 bases and J lost 0; bases outside the gene matches: 7. This CDR3 spans 15 amino acids. The V gene's germline CDR1 is MDHEN and CDR2 SYDVKM. The CDR3 DNA is TGTGCCAGCAGCCCGGGAGGGCGAGGCTCCTACGAGCAGTACTTC. Its translation: CASSPGGRGSYEQYF. The full variable domain, rest sourced from reference TRBV28 and TRBJ2-7, is DVKVTQSSRYLVKRTGEKVFLECVQDMDHENMFWYRQDPGLGLRLIYFSYDVKMKEKGDIPEGYSVSREKKERFSLILESASTNQTSMYLCASSPGGRGSYEQYFGPGTRLTVT.

CDR3 nucleotide sequence: TGCAGCGTTCTAACTACAGGGGATGGCGAGCAGTACTTC. It yields the protein CSVLTTGDGEQYF. This chain joins TRBV29-1 and TRBJ2-7, with TRBD1 identical over 7 bases. Per the germline V gene, CDR1 is SQVTM and CDR2 is ANQGSEA. J lost 6 bases, V lost 5 bases, and 10 bases had no gene match. The CDR3 is 13 amino acids.

This clonotype has only a few counts. The chain recombines TRBV28 with TRBJ1-1; D perhaps matches TRBD1 (5 bases). The CDR3 is 11 amino acids. The V end lost 5 bases, the J end lost 6 bases, and 7 bases lay between the germline ends. Germline V gives CDR1 MDHEN, CDR2 SYDVKM. The CDR3 region is CASSQQAEAFF. DNA for the CDR3: TGTGCCAGCAGTCAACAGGCTGAAGCTTTCTTT.

The chain employs TRBV11-2 and TRBJ2-5, with D possibly being TRBD2 (5 bases). The CDR3 totals 15 residues. V was clipped by 0 bases and J by 5 bases, with 13 bases between them. The V gene's germline CDR1 is SGHAT and CDR2 FQNNGV. The CDR3, as DNA: TGTGCCAGCAGCTTAGATCGCTCTAGCTGGGAGACCCAGTACTTC. Its protein is CASSLDRSSWETQYF.

The V and J genes are TRBV19 and TRBJ2-7; 9 nucleotides agree with TRBD1. Losses at the gene ends were 5 bases for V and 2 bases for J; bases not matched to a gene: 10. The CDR3 is 16 amino acids. CDR1 is LNHDA, CDR2 SQIVND, per germline (reference sequence). In DNA form, the CDR3 reads TGTGCCAGTAGTCAGGATGCCGGGACAGGGACCTACGAGCAGTACTTC. It translates to CASSQDAGTGTYEQYF.

The J gene is TRBJ2-1, the V gene TRBV5-5; the D gene is possibly TRBD2 (6 bases). CDR1 and CDR2 (germline): SGHKS, YYEKEE (reference sequence). V was trimmed by 6 bases and J by 3 bases, leaving 10 bases between them. The CDR3 length is 13 residues. The chain's CDR3 is CASTPSDYNEQFF. The CDR3 DNA follows: TGTGCCAGCACCCCTAGCGACTACAATGAGCAGTTCTTC.